This TCR beta chain is drawn from a study of response to subunit inactivated influenza vaccine. General study points: The authors offered the suggestion that each seasonal influenza vaccination recruits few new T cells.

Germline values: CDR1 SGHTA, CDR2 FQGTGA. This CDR3 is built from 16 residues. V gave up 5 bases and J gave up 1 base, with 16 bases separating them. TCRdb ran MiXCR on the RT-PCR reads and lists one entry per CDR3 protein. Among hundreds of thousands of distinct CDR3 sequences listed, less than 10% were seen once. This clonotype was recorded a few times. Its antigen is unidentified. V and J are TRBV7-3 and TRBJ2-3, with a tentative D call TRBD2 (5 bases). The clonotype comes from a man aged 50-75 years who received an inactivated influenza vaccine. The sample here was PBMCs from blood, taken about 23 months after vaccination. The CDR3 DNA sequence: TGTGCCAGCAGCCCTATCGGTCGGGGAGGCACAGATACGCAGTATTTT. Translated: CASSPIGRGGTDTQYF.